The rows below give T cell receptor beta chains drawn from one sample of a study of T cell repertoires in cytomegalovirus infection. In TCRdb, the reads were re-called with MiXCR into one record per CDR3 protein. This table holds 700,000 to 850,000 distinct CDR3 sequences, 32% found once. No antigen has been identified for these receptors. The sequences come from cultured CD8+ T cells from PBMCs, collected from culture after CMV antigen stimulation. These receptors were obtained from a human donor in good health (CMV status not recorded). Some clones in this sample may be carry-over from other donors' samples. Each CDR3 is given with its conserved first and last residue. A D gene is named only where the DNA matches it firmly. Clone size is shown for a subset of rows, as once, few, many or a class of expanded clone.

d_gene	v_gene	j_gene	abundance	CDR3aa	CDR3nt
.	TRBV5-6	TRBJ1-1	.	CASTSRAAPVEAFF	TGTGCCAGCACCTCTCGAGCGGCTCCGGTTGAAGCTTTCTTT
TRBD2	TRBV7-9	TRBJ2-1	few	CASSRGVSPLYNEQFF	TGTGCCAGCAGCCGGGGGGTTTCGCCTCTCTACAATGAGCAGTTCTTC
.	TRBV24-1	TRBJ2-3	.	CATSDLKQGTDTQYF	TGTGCCACCAGTGATTTGAAACAGGGAACAGATACGCAGTATTTT
TRBD1	TRBV7-4	TRBJ1-4	.	CATTTGANEKLFF	TGTGCCACCACGACAGGGGCTAATGAAAAACTGTTTTTT
TRBD1	TRBV4-2	TRBJ2-2	.	CASSPGDRATGELFF	TGTGCCAGCAGCCCCGGGGACAGGGCTACCGGGGAGCTGTTTTTT
.	TRBV27	TRBJ1-2	.	CASKAGVGYTF	TGTGCCAGCAAGGCGGGAGTGGGCTACACCTTC
.	TRBV7-9	TRBJ2-3	few	CASSGGQGQGRDTQYF	TGTGCCAGCAGCGGGGGTCAAGGTCAGGGCAGAGATACGCAGTATTTT
TRBD1	TRBV7-9	TRBJ2-3	many	CASSKTWDRGKDTQYF	TGTGCCAGCAGCAAAACATGGGACAGGGGGAAAGATACGCAGTATTTT
.	TRBV2	TRBJ1-2	.	CASNVRADYGYTF	TGTGCCAGCAACGTCAGGGCTGACTATGGCTACACCTTC
TRBD2	TRBV5-6	TRBJ2-3	.	CVSSSTSGGAILTDTQYF	TGTGTCAGCAGTTCGACTAGCGGGGGGGCAATCCTCACAGATACGCAGTATTTT
TRBD1	TRBV27	TRBJ2-1	.	CAVEDRPSYEQFF	TGTGCCGTAGAGGACAGGCCAAGCTATGAGCAGTTCTTC
TRBD2	TRBV4-3	TRBJ2-4	few	CASSQGRGDIQYF	TGCGCCAGCAGCCAAGGACGGGGGGACATTCAGTACTTC
.	TRBV28	TRBJ2-1	.	CASSPPDTRGYNEQFF	TGTGCCAGCAGTCCCCCAGACACGAGGGGCTACAATGAGCAGTTCTTC
.	TRBV7-9	TRBJ2-1	.	CASSLGLDYEQFF	TGTGCCAGCAGCTTAGGGTTGGATTATGAGCAGTTCTTC
.	TRBV12-3/TRBV12-4	TRBJ2-7	many	CASTDVPYEQYF	TGTGCCAGCACTGACGTTCCCTACGAGCAGTACTTC
TRBD2	TRBV5-1	TRBJ2-3	.	CASSLDLAGTDTQYF	TGCGCCAGCAGCTTGGATCTAGCGGGTACAGATACGCAGTATTTT
TRBD2	TRBV7-9	TRBJ2-2	few	CASSLASGSGGKYAGELFF	TGTGCCAGCAGCTTAGCGTCCGGTAGCGGGGGAAAATATGCCGGGGAGCTGTTTTTT
.	TRBV2	TRBJ2-1	.	CASSAGNIFYNEQFF	TGTGCCAGCAGTGCCGGGAATATTTTTTACAATGAGCAGTTCTTC
.	TRBV12-5	TRBJ1-2	.	CASGSPGTPSRNYGYTF	TGTGCTAGTGGTTCCCCGGGGACACCGAGCCGTAACTATGGCTACACCTTC
.	TRBV28	TRBJ1-1	few	CASSFNSGAEAFF	TGTGCCAGCAGTTTCAATTCCGGGGCCGAGGCTTTCTTT
.	TRBV9	TRBJ2-1	.	CASSDPRGYNEQFF	TGTGCCAGCAGCGACCCCAGGGGCTACAATGAGCAGTTCTTC
.	TRBV9	TRBJ1-4	once	CASSKEVGLEEKLFF	TGTGCCAGCAGCAAAGAGGTGGGGCTTGAAGAAAAACTGTTTTTT
TRBD1	TRBV5-4	TRBJ2-1	.	CASSFTGQGHCNEQFF	TGTGCCAGCAGCTTCACGGGACAGGGCCATTGCAATGAGCAGTTCTTC
TRBD2	TRBV10-3	TRBJ2-3	.	CAISVKRGGTTDTQYF	TGTGCCATCAGTGTGAAGCGGGGGGGGACCACAGATACGCAGTATTTT
.	TRBV7-9	TRBJ1-2	many	CASSLDAHGPLYGYTF	TGTGCCAGCAGCTTAGACGCCCATGGACCCCTCTATGGCTACACCTTC
TRBD2	TRBV7-8	TRBJ2-3	once	CASSPGPGEGTDTQYF	TGTGCCAGCAGCCCCGGGCCGGGGGAGGGGACAGATACGCAGTATTTT
.	TRBV5-6	TRBJ2-5	.	CASSPTSETQYF	TGTGCCAGCAGCCCCACGTCCGAGACCCAGTACTTC
.	TRBV7-8	TRBJ2-7	many	CASSPQDGVLYEQYF	TGTGCCAGCAGCCCCCAGGACGGAGTCCTCTACGAGCAGTACTTC
TRBD1	TRBV7-8	TRBJ2-5	many	CASSSLGWTGGYQETQYF	TGTGCCAGCAGCTCGTTGGGGTGGACAGGGGGGTACCAAGAGACCCAGTACTTC
.	TRBV12-3/TRBV12-4	TRBJ1-1	.	CASSPPGPILNTEAFF	TGTGCCAGCAGTCCCCCGGGCCCGATTTTAAACACTGAAGCTTTCTTT
TRBD1	TRBV7-6	TRBJ2-2	many	CASSFDRGGLGELFF	TGTGCCAGCAGCTTCGACAGGGGGGGACTCGGGGAGCTGTTTTTT
TRBD1	TRBV7-6	TRBJ1-1	once	CASSLSSGTGGTNTEAFF	TGTGCCAGCAGCTTGAGCTCCGGGACAGGGGGCACGAACACTGAAGCTTTCTTT
.	TRBV6-2/TRBV6-3	TRBJ1-2	.	CASSYTESYGYTF	TGTGCCAGCAGTTACACAGAATCCTATGGCTACACCTTC